Listed here are 4 T cell receptor beta chains from one sample, sequenced in a study of T cell responses to AZD1222 COVID-19 vaccine. The method was immunoSEQ multiplex PCR; TCRdb's version includes in-frame clones alone and lacks a portion of them. The sample lists approximately 150,000 clones; roughly nine tenths were seen once. The specimen was peripheral blood, collected on day 0 of AZD1222 vaccination. The receptors were sampled from an adult in good health.

This chain connects TRBV18 to TRBJ1-3; TRBD1 aligns across 8 bases. Germline CDR1 is KGHSH and CDR2 is LQKENI. The CDR3 has 15 amino acids. V shed 5 bases and J 0 bases; nucleotides not matched to a gene: 3. CDR3 coding DNA: TGTGCCAGCTCAACAGGGGGAGACTCTGGAAACACCATATATTTT. Amino acids: CASSTGGDSGNTIYF.

This clone was recorded a few times. The CDR3: CAWSSLATGNYGYTF. In nucleotides, the CDR3 is TGTGCCTGGAGTAGTTTAGCGACAGGCAATTATGGCTACACCTTC. This chain joins TRBV30 and TRBJ1-2, with D possibly TRBD1 on 6 matching bases. The CDR3 has 15 amino acids. The ends were cut back, 2 bases at V and 5 bases at J, with 18 bases in the middle. Germline CDR1 reads GTSNPN; CDR2 reads SVGIG (reference sequence).

V is TRBV9 and J is TRBJ1-4; TRBD1 is a possible D gene (5 bases). The CDR3 is 15 amino acids. The V end was cut by 4 bases, the J end by 6 bases, with 16 bases between. The germline gives CDR1 SGDLS, CDR2 YYNGEE. The CDR3 DNA reads TGTGCCAGCAGCCTCGTGGGGGAGTCGGATGAAAAACTGTTTTTT. As protein: CASSLVGESDEKLFF.

Only a few counts were recorded for this clone. The chain is built from TRBV27 and TRBJ1-1; perhaps TRBD1 as D (6 bases). The CDR3 is 15 amino acids. V was pared by 5 bases and J by 0 bases, with 13 bases between. Germline V gene data show CDR1 as MNHEY and CDR2 as SMNVEV (reference sequence). CDR3 nucleotide sequence: TGTGCCAGCAGTCCCCGGACAGAGATGAACACTGAAGCTTTCTTT. Translated, it gives CASSPRTEMNTEAFF.